The clone carrying this TCR beta chain came up once. This record comes from a study of cytomegalovirus exposure and HLA in healthy donors. Germline CDR1 and CDR2: SEHNR and FQNEAQ (reference sequence). V was clipped by 5 bases and J by 4 bases, with 13 bases between them. CDR3 length: 14 amino acids. The protocol was immunoSEQ multiplex PCR, while the TCRdb copy is restricted to in-frame clones and leaves out a portion. The sample includes some 160,000 clones, 88% seen only once; the top ten take 3%. Sequencing used PBMCs. The source of this sequence is a man younger than 30 in good health and CMV-seronegative. The chain uses TRBV7-9 and TRBJ2-3; D call uncertain. The CDR3 DNA follows: TGTGCCAGCAGCCCCGCGGTGGTGTCAGATACGCAGTATTTT. As protein: CASSPAVVSDTQYF.